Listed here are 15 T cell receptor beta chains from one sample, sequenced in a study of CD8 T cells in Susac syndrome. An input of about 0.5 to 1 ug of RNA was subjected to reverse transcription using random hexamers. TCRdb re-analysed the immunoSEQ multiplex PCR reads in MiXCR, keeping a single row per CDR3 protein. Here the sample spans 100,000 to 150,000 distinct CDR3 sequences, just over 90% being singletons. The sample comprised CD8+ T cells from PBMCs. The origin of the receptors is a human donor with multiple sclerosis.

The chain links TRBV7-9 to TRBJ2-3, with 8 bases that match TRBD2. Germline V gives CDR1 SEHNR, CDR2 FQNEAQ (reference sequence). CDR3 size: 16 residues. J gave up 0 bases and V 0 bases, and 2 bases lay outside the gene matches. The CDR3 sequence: CASSLARTSSTDTQYF. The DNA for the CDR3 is TGTGCCAGCAGCTTAGCCCGGACTAGCAGCACAGATACGCAGTATTTT.

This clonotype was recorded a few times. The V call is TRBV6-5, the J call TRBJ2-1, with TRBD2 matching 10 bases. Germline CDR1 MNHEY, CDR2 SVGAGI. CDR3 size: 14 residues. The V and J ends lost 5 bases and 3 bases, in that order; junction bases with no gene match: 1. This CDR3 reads CASSPSGGYNEQFF. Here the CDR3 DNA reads TGTGCCAGCAGTCCTAGCGGGGGCTACAATGAGCAGTTCTTC.

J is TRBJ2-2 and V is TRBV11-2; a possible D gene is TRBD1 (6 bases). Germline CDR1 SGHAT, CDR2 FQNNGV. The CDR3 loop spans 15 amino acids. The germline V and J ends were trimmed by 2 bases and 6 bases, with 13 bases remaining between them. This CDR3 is CASSLTRGAPGELFF. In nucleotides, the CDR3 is TGTGCCAGCAGCTTAACCAGGGGCGCCCCCGGGGAGCTGTTTTTT.

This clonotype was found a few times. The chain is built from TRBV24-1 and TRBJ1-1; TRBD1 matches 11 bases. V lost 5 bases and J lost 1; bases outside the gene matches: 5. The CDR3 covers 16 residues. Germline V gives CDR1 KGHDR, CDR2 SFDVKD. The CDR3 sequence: CATSGRDRGRNTEAFF. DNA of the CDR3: TGTGCCACCAGTGGCCGGGACAGGGGGAGGAACACTGAAGCTTTCTTT.

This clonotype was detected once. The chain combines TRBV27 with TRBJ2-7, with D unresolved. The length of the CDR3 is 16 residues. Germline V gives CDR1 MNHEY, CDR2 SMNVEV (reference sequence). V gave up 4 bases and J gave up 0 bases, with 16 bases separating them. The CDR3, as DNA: TGTGCCAGCAGTTCAAGCCGGCCGTTGAGCTCCTACGAGCAGTACGTC. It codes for CASSSSRPLSSYEQYV.

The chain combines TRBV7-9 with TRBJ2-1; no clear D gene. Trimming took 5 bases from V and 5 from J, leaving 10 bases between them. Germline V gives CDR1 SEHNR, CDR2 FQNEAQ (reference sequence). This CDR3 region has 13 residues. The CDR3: CASSPPRNNEQFF. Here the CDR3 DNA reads TGTGCCAGCAGCCCCCCGCGGAACAATGAGCAGTTCTTC.

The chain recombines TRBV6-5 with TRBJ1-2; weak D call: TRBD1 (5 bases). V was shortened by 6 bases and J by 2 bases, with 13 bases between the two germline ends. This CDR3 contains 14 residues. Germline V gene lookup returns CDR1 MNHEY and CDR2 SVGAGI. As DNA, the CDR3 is TGTGCCAGCAGCGCCACGCGGGGGAACTATGGCTACACCTTC. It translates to CASSATRGNYGYTF.

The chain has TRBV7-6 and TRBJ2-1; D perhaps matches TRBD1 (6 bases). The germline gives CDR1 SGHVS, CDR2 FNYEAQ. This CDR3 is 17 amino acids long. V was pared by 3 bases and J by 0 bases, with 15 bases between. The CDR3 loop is CASSFPTGPSSYNEQFF. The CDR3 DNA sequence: TGTGCCAGCAGCTTCCCGACAGGACCCAGCTCCTACAATGAGCAGTTCTTC. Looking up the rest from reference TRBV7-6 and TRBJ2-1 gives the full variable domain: GAGVSQSPRYKVTKRGQDVALRCDPISGHVSLYWYRQALGQGPEFLTYFNYEAQQDKSGLPNDRFSAERPEGSISTLTIQRTEQRDSAMYRCASSFPTGPSSYNEQFFGPGTRLTVL.

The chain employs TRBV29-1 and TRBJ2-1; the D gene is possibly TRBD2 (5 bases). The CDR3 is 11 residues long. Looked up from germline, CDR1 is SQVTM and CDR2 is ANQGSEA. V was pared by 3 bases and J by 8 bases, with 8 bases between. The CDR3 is CSVELRDEQFF. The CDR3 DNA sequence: TGCAGCGTTGAGCTGCGGGATGAGCAGTTCTTC.

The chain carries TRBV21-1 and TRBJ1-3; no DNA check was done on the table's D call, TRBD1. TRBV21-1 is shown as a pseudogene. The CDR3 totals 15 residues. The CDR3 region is CASSRRPGAGNTIYF. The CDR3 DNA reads TGTGCCAGCAGCCGACGGCCAGGGGCTGGAAACACCATATATTTT.

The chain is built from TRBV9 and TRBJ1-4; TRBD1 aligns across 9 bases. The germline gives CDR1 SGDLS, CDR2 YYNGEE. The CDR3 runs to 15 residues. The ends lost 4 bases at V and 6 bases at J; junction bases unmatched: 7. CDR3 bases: TGTGCCAGCAGCCCCAGGGACAGGGAGGATGAAAAACTGTTTTTT. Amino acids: CASSPRDREDEKLFF.

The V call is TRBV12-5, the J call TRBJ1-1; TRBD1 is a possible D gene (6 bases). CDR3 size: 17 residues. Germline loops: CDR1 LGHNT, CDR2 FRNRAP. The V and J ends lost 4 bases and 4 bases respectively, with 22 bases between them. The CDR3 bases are TGTGCTAGTGGTTGGCTGGAACAGGGATTGCAGGGCACTGAAGCTTTCTTT. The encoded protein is CASGWLEQGLQGTEAFF.

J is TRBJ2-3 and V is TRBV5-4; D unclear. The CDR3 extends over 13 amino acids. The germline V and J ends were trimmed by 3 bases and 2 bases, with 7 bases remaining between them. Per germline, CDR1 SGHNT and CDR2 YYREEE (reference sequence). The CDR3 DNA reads TGTGCCAGCAGCTCCGCACTCACAGATACGCAGTATTTT. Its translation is CASSSALTDTQYF.

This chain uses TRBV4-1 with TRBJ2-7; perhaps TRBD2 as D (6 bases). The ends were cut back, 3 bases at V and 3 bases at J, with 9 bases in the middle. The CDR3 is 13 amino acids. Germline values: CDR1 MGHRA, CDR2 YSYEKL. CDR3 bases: TGCGCCAGCAGCCAGCCGGGACTCTACGAGCAGTACTTC. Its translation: CASSQPGLYEQYF.

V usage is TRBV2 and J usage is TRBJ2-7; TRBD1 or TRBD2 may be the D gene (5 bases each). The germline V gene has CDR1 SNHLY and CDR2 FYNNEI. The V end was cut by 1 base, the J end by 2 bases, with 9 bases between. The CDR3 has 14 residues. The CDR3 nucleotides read TGTGCCAGCAGTGAAGGGGGGAGAACCTACGAGCAGTACGTC. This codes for CASSEGGRTYEQYV.